What follows are 23 T cell receptor beta chains derived from one specimen sequenced in a study of CD8 T cells in Susac syndrome. Reverse transcription of about 0.45 to 1 ug RNA used random hexamers. TCRdb reprocessed the immunoSEQ multiplex PCR reads with MiXCR, giving one entry per CDR3 protein. Among some 180,000 distinct CDR3 sequences, about 94% were seen once, and the ten largest hold around 0.096%. The specimen was CD4+ T cells from PBMCs. These receptors came from a human donor in good health.

The chain joins TRBV2 to TRBJ2-1, with 11 bases matching TRBD2. CDR1 and CDR2 (germline): SNHLY, FYNNEI. The CDR3 totals 15 residues. V gave up 6 bases and J gave up 7 bases; unmatched junction bases: 8. Here the CDR3 DNA reads TGTGCCAGCAGGGGTTCTAGCGGGGGGTCGAATGAGCAGTTCTTC. The encoded protein is CASRGSSGGSNEQFF.

This chain joins TRBV7-9 and TRBJ2-7, with D perhaps matching TRBD2 (5 bases). Germline assignment: CDR1 SEHNR and CDR2 FQNEAQ (reference sequence). Between the trimmed V and J ends, which lost 4 bases and 3 bases, there was a span of 10 bases. The CDR3 loop spans 13 amino acids. CDR3 in amino acids: CASSSGKRYEQYF. CDR3 bases: TGTGCCAGCAGCTCCGGGAAACGCTACGAGCAGTACTTC.

This chain links TRBV25-1 with TRBJ1-3, with TRBD1 matching 7 bases. Trimming removed 6 bases from V and 2 bases from J; junction bases left unmatched: 7. The CDR3 contains 15 residues. CDR1 and CDR2 from the germline V gene are MGHDK and SYGVNS. The CDR3 protein is CASSNRGGTGNTIYF. CDR3 DNA sequence: TGTGCCAGCAGCAACAGGGGAGGCACTGGAAACACCATATATTTT. The complete variable domain, with remaining parts taken from reference TRBV25-1 and TRBJ1-3, reads EADIYQTPRYLVIGTGKKITLECSQTMGHDKMYWYQQDPGMELHLIHYSYGVNSTEKGDLSSESTVSRIRTEHFPLTLESARPSHTSQYLCASSNRGGTGNTIYFGEGSWLTVV.

The chain recombines TRBV12-3 or TRBV12-4 with TRBJ2-2; D could derive from TRBD1 or TRBD2 (6 bases each). The CDR3 has 17 residues. V gave up 8 bases and J gave up 4 bases, with 23 bases separating them. The DNA for the CDR3 is TGTGCCAGCTCCTCCCTTGGGGGGCGTCGAGTCACCGGGGAGCTGTTTTTT. Its protein is CASSSLGGRRVTGELFF.

This chain joins TRBV2 and TRBJ2-3; possible D gene TRBD1, 5 bases. The V end lost 0 bases, the J end lost 1 base, and 17 bases lay between the germline ends. The germline V gene encodes CDR1 SNHLY and CDR2 FYNNEI. The CDR3 runs to 18 residues. The DNA for the CDR3 is TGTGCCAGCAGTGAAGCACCCCCTAGGGGATGGGGCACAGATACGCAGTATTTT. This encodes CASSEAPPRGWGTDTQYF.

The gene calls are TRBV6-1 and TRBJ2-7; 11 bases line up with TRBD1. Germline V CDR1 and CDR2: MNHNS, SASEGT. The CDR3 consists of 16 residues. Trimming cost V 1 base and J 6 bases; bases outside gene matches: 8. CDR3 in amino acids: CASSEDGGQGAREQYV. In DNA, the CDR3 is TGTGCCAGCAGTGAAGATGGAGGACAGGGGGCGCGCGAGCAGTACGTC.

This chain connects TRBV7-8 to TRBJ1-1; 7 positions agree with TRBD1. Unmatched junction bases numbered 9, after V lost 5 bases and J lost 3 bases. Germline CDR1 SGHVS, CDR2 FQNEAQ. This CDR3 has 15 residues. CDR3 amino acids: CASSPTGRGYTEAFF. CDR3 sequence (DNA): TGTGCCAGCAGCCCGACAGGGAGGGGTTACACTGAAGCTTTCTTT.

CDR3 loop: CSVGPRAYEQYF. Written as DNA, the CDR3 is TGCAGTGTTGGACCACGGGCCTACGAGCAGTACTTC. V usage is TRBV20-1 and J usage is TRBJ2-7; D is unresolved. Germline CDR1 and CDR2: DFQATT and SNEGSKA (reference sequence). Trimming took off 7 bases at V and 2 bases at J, with 12 bases between the two ends. There are 12 residues in the CDR3.

The CDR3 protein is CASSGRIGETQYF. CDR3 in DNA: TGTGCCAGCTCCGGTAGGATTGGAGAGACCCAGTACTTC. V usage is TRBV18 and J usage is TRBJ2-5; no firm D call. Trimming pared 6 bases from V and 4 bases from J, leaving 12 bases between. Germline CDR1 and CDR2: KGHSH and LQKENI. The CDR3 totals 13 residues. Variable domain in full (rest from reference TRBV18 and TRBJ2-5): NAGVMQNPRHLVRRRGQEARLRCSPMKGHSHVYWYRQLPEEGLKFMVYLQKENIIDESGMPKERFSAEFPKEGPSILRIQQVVRGDSAAYFCASSGRIGETQYFGPGTRLLVL.

This clonotype was seen only once. The V call is TRBV6-1, the J call TRBJ2-2; D remains unclear. Germline V lookup: CDR1 MNHNS, CDR2 SASEGT. The CDR3 contains 14 residues. V was pared by 4 bases and J by 4 bases, with 10 bases between. CDR3 in DNA: TGTGCCAGCAGTGGAGCCCAGCCCACCGGGGAGCTGTTTTTT. Amino acids: CASSGAQPTGELFF.

This clonotype has just one count. The chain carries TRBV18 and TRBJ1-2, with D possibly TRBD1 on 6 matching bases. Trimming stripped 0 bases from V and 6 bases from J, with 14 bases between. Germline V gene lookup returns CDR1 KGHSH and CDR2 LQKENI. The CDR3 loop spans 15 amino acids. CDR3 residues: CASSPPSRGLHGYTF. CDR3 coding DNA: TGTGCCAGCTCACCACCCAGCAGGGGACTACATGGCTACACCTTC.

This chain links TRBV19 with TRBJ2-1; D is undetermined. CDR1 and CDR2 (germline): LNHDA, SQIVND (reference sequence). V was trimmed by 5 bases and J by 5 bases, leaving 7 bases between them. The CDR3 totals 12 residues. The CDR3 DNA reads TGTGCCAGTAGTCCTAGAAACAATGAGCAGTTCTTC. Its translation is CASSPRNNEQFF.

The sample holds one count of this clonotype. The CDR3 nucleotides read TGCAGTGCTTCGGTCGGGCCCTATAGCAATCAGCCCCAGCATTTT. As protein: CSASVGPYSNQPQHF. This chain joins TRBV20-1 and TRBJ1-5; no reliable D call. The CDR3 is 15 amino acids. Germline V lookup: CDR1 DFQATT, CDR2 SNEGSKA (reference sequence). Trimming stripped 5 bases from V and 0 bases from J, with 14 bases between.

The rearrangement links TRBV7-9 to TRBJ2-5; D may be TRBD2 (5 bases). CDR3 length: 13 amino acids. Germline V CDR1 and CDR2: SEHNR, FQNEAQ (reference sequence). Trimming left V 5 bases short and J 5 bases short, with 12 bases between. The CDR3 loop is CASSPGNAETQYF. The CDR3 region has the DNA TGTGCCAGCAGCCCGGGGAATGCGGAGACCCAGTACTTC.

This chain links TRBV7-6 with TRBJ2-7; the D gene is possibly TRBD1 (6 bases). CDR3 length: 16 amino acids. CDR1 and CDR2 (germline): SGHVS, FNYEAQ. The DNA of the CDR3 is TGTGCCGGCAGCTTACTAGGACAGAAGTCCTCCTACGAGCAGTACGTC. It is translated as CAGSLLGQKSSYEQYV.

J is TRBJ1-6 and V is TRBV6-2 or TRBV6-3, with D perhaps matching TRBD1 (5 bases). Per the germline V gene, CDR1 is MNHEY and CDR2 is SVGEGT. V lost 6 bases and J lost 9, with 18 bases in between. The CDR3 is made up of 15 amino acids. In DNA, the CDR3 is TGTGCCAGCAGACCCAAACAGGTTTTCGGTTCACCCCTCCACTTT. Protein product: CASRPKQVFGSPLHF.

Only one count was recorded for this clonotype. This chain connects TRBV9 to TRBJ1-2; perhaps TRBD1 as D (6 bases). The length of the CDR3 is 16 residues. Germline loops: CDR1 SGDLS, CDR2 YYNGEE. V lost 5 bases and J 0 bases, leaving 17 bases between the germline ends. For the CDR3, the DNA is TGTGCCAGCAGTGCAGGGGCCTCGTTAGCTAACTATGGCTACACCTTC. Amino acids: CASSAGASLANYGYTF.

This chain links TRBV7-9 with TRBJ2-7; no definite D call. Per germline, CDR1 SEHNR and CDR2 FQNEAQ (reference sequence). V was trimmed by 0 bases and J by 7 bases, leaving 13 bases between them. This CDR3 is built from 14 residues. CDR3 coding DNA: TGTGCCAGCAGCTTAGCAGAAAGTCTGGGGGAGCAGTACGTC. This sequence encodes CASSLAESLGEQYV.

This chain links TRBV5-8 with TRBJ2-2, with D perhaps TRBD1 or TRBD2 (6 bases each). Germline V gene data show CDR1 as SGHTS and CDR2 as YDEGEE. The CDR3 spans 15 residues. Trimming shortened V by 4 bases and J by 2 bases, and 12 bases separated the two germline ends. In nucleotides, the CDR3 is TGTGCCAGCAGCCCGGGGGCACATAACACCGGGGAGCTGTTTTTT. Translated, it gives CASSPGAHNTGELFF.

V usage is TRBV7-2 and J usage is TRBJ1-1; the D is unclear. CDR1 SGHTA and CDR2 FQGNSA come from the germline V gene. V dropped 3 bases and J dropped 1 base, with 6 bases sitting between them. This CDR3 contains 13 residues. The CDR3: CASSLRQNTEAFF. DNA for the CDR3: TGTGCCAGCAGCTTGCGTCAGAACACTGAAGCTTTCTTT.

The chain joins TRBV7-6 to TRBJ2-6, with 8 bases identical to TRBD1. Germline-derived CDR1 and CDR2 are SGHVS and FNYEAQ. V trimming: 5 bases; J trimming: 4 bases; junction bases outside the gene matches: 13. This CDR3 spans 18 amino acids. CDR3 sequence: CASSPDRAVSAGANVLTF. CDR3 DNA sequence: TGTGCCAGCAGCCCGGACAGGGCGGTTTCGGCAGGGGCCAACGTCCTGACTTTC.

The chain carries TRBV5-1 and TRBJ1-3; 8 bases align to TRBD1. The CDR3 runs to 15 residues. Germline CDR1 SGHRS, CDR2 YFSETQ. With 4 bases clipped from V and 1 base from J, the junction kept 4 bases outside the gene matches. The CDR3 nucleotides read TGCGCCAGCAGCGCGGGACAGGTATCTGGAAACACCATATATTTT. Amino acid sequence: CASSAGQVSGNTIYF. Based on the CDR3 plus reference TRBV5-1 and TRBJ1-3, the full variable domain is KAGVTQTPRYLIKTRGQQVTLSCSPISGHRSVSWYQQTPGQGLQFLFEYFSETQRNKGNFPGRFSGRQFSNSRSEMNVSTLELGDSALYLCASSAGQVSGNTIYFGEGSWLTVV.

This clonotype was detected only once. The V call is TRBV14, the J call TRBJ1-1; maybe TRBD1 (5 bases). Germline loops: CDR1 SGHDN, CDR2 FVKESK. V shed 4 bases and J shed 1 base, with 13 bases lying between them. The CDR3 has 15 amino acids. This CDR3 is CASSLDSDPNTEAFF. As DNA, the CDR3 is TGTGCCAGCAGCCTTGACAGCGACCCGAACACTGAAGCTTTCTTT.